The 15 T cell receptor beta chains in this list originate from one sample, sequenced in a study of cytomegalovirus exposure and HLA in healthy donors. Primers included in the PCR were 60 Vbeta and 13 Jbeta primers. Method: immunoSEQ multiplex PCR; TCRdb's copy keeps in-frame clones and lacks some. The sample table sets out 45,000 to 65,000 clones. Sequencing used PBMCs. The receptor set was obtained from a young man in good health and CMV-seropositive.

The chain employs TRBV27 and TRBJ2-5; 11 bases are a match to TRBD1. Gene TRBJ2-7 matches the end of the DNA better, so the J call may be wrong. The germline gives CDR1 MNHEY, CDR2 SMNVEV (reference sequence). This CDR3 has 13 amino acids. The CDR3 sequence is CASSWDRGNEQYF. The CDR3, as DNA: TGTGCCAGCAGTTGGGACAGGGGGAACGAGCAGTACTTC.

The V and J genes are TRBV6-4 and TRBJ2-3; a possible D gene is TRBD1 (5 bases). The CDR3 extends over 14 amino acids. With 4 bases removed from V and 2 bases from J, the gap between germline ends came to 10 bases. Germline V lookup: CDR1 MRHNA, CDR2 SNTAGT. The CDR3 bases are TGTGCCAGCAGTGGATTGGACAACACAGATACGCAGTATTTT. It translates to CASSGLDNTDTQYF.

To note about this clone: A junction boundary mismatches the germline segment, possibly from a read error. Other DNA sequences within the sample encode an identical CDR3. This rearrangement joins TRBV6-5 to TRBJ1-1; TRBD1 aligns across 7 bases. Germline CDR1 and CDR2: MNHEY and SVGAGI. The CDR3 is made up of 14 amino acids. CDR3 in DNA: TGTGCCAGCAGTTTTATCAGGGGGTGGACTGAAGCCTTCTTT. Protein: CASSFIRGWTEAFF.

This sequence joins TRBV28 and TRBJ1-2, with 9 bases aligning to TRBD1. The CDR3 sequence is 15 residues long. The germline V gene encodes CDR1 MDHEN and CDR2 SYDVKM. After removal of 5 bases from V and 8 bases from J, the junction contained 12 bases not matched to a gene. As DNA, the CDR3 is TGTGCCAGCAGTGGGACAGGGCGCATTCATGAGGGCTACACCTTC. This translates into CASSGTGRIHEGYTF.

This chain connects TRBV19 to TRBJ2-7; no clear D. V was pared by 5 bases and J by 5 bases, with 4 bases between. Germline V lookup: CDR1 LNHDA, CDR2 SQIVND (reference sequence). There are 10 residues in the CDR3. The CDR3 DNA reads as TGTGCCAGTAGTCCGGACGAGCAGTACTTC. Protein: CASSPDEQYF. Filled out from reference TRBV19 and TRBJ2-7, the complete variable domain reads DGGITQSPKYLFRKEGQNVTLSCEQNLNHDAMYWYRQDPGQGLRLIYYSQIVNDFQKGDIAEGYSVSREKKESFPLTVTSAQKNPTAFYLCASSPDEQYFGPGTRLTVT.

J is TRBJ1-5 and V is TRBV6-1; no clear D gene. V lost 5 bases and J 4 bases, leaving 12 bases between the germline ends. Germline assignment: CDR1 MNHNS and CDR2 SASEGT. CDR3 length: 14 amino acids. CDR3 protein: CASSTRVTNQPQHF. The CDR3 DNA is TGTGCCAGCAGTACCCGGGTTACTAATCAGCCCCAGCATTTT.

V is TRBV2 and J is TRBJ1-2, with unresolved D. This CDR3 region has 12 residues. CDR1 and CDR2 from the germline V gene are SNHLY and FYNNEI. Trimming stripped 2 bases from V and 4 bases from J, with 5 bases between. CDR3: CASSERSYGYTF. CDR3 DNA sequence: TGTGCCAGCAGTGAACGGTCCTATGGCTACACCTTC.

The rearrangement joins TRBV19 to TRBJ1-5; 8 bases agree with TRBD1. The CDR3 contains 17 residues. Germline values: CDR1 LNHDA, CDR2 SQIVND (reference sequence). Unmatched junction bases numbered 11, after V lost 5 bases and J lost 2 bases. CDR3 DNA: TGTGCCAGTAGTGCGCTCCTTCCGGGACAGGGCAATCAGCCCCAGCATTTT. It translates to CASSALLPGQGNQPQHF.

In the case of this clone: This sample also contains other DNA sequences that code for the same CDR3. The rearrangement uses TRBV6-1 and TRBJ1-3, with D tentatively TRBD1 (6 bases). The CDR3 loop spans 14 amino acids. Germline CDR1 MNHNS, CDR2 SASEGT. V was cut by 6 bases and J by 6 bases, with 15 bases left in between. Here the CDR3 DNA reads TGTGCCAGCAGCCAGACAGGTCGCGTAAACACCATATATTTT. This translates into CASSQTGRVNTIYF.

This chain links TRBV7-6 with TRBJ2-3, with TRBD2 matching 9 bases. This CDR3 is built from 17 residues. Trimming at V came to 5 bases and at J to 5 bases, leaving 14 bases not matched to a gene. Germline values: CDR1 SGHVS, CDR2 FNYEAQ. For the CDR3, the DNA is TGTGCCAGCAGCGTTCCTACCGGGACTAGCTGGGAAGATACGCAGTATTTT. Translating it yields CASSVPTGTSWEDTQYF.

V gene TRBV10-3 combines with J gene TRBJ2-5; tentative D call: TRBD1 (6 bases). The germline V gene has CDR1 ENHRY and CDR2 SYGVKD. V dropped 0 bases and J dropped 4 bases, with 15 bases sitting between them. CDR3 length: 16 residues. CDR3 nucleotides: TGTGCCATCAGTGAGTCTTACAATGTCAGGGGAGAGACCCAGTACTTC. Protein product: CAISESYNVRGETQYF.

The chain joins TRBV19 to TRBJ2-6; D is ambiguous. CDR3 length: 15 amino acids. Per germline, CDR1 LNHDA and CDR2 SQIVND (reference sequence). V was clipped by 10 bases and J by 0 bases, with 13 bases between them. CDR3 DNA: TGTGCCACCATGAGGCTTACCTCTGGGGCCAACGTCCTGACTTTC. It encodes CATMRLTSGANVLTF.

The CDR3 bases are TGTGCCAGCAGCCCAGACGGGAGGGCCACCGGGGAGCTGTTTTTT. Its protein product is CASSPDGRATGELFF. The chain uses TRBV9 and TRBJ2-2, with 8 bases fitting TRBD2. J was trimmed by 4 bases and V by 4 bases; bases with no gene match: 6. CDR3 length: 15 residues. The germline CDR1 and CDR2 sequences are SGDLS and YYNGEE. Full variable domain (rest looked up from reference TRBV9 and TRBJ2-2): DSGVTQTPKHLITATGQRVTLRCSPRSGDLSVYWYQQSLDQGLQFLIQYYNGEERAKGNILERFSAQQFPDLHSELNLSSLELGDSALYFCASSPDGRATGELFFGEGSRLTVL.

The chain combines TRBV19 with TRBJ2-6, with D maybe TRBD2 (5 bases). Trimming shortened V by 7 bases and J by 0 bases, and 13 bases separated the two germline ends. CDR1 and CDR2 from the germline V gene are LNHDA and SQIVND (reference sequence). The CDR3 contains 16 residues. The chain's CDR3 is CASMARGSSGANVLTF. CDR3 DNA sequence: TGTGCCAGTATGGCCCGGGGAAGCTCTGGGGCCAACGTCCTGACTTTC.

The rearrangement links TRBV4-1 to TRBJ1-3, with a possible D match to TRBD1 (6 bases). Germline-derived CDR1 and CDR2 are MGHRA and YSYEKL. Deletions cut 3 bases from V and 4 bases from J, with 13 bases between. The CDR3 extends over 15 amino acids. CDR3 nucleotides: TGCGCCAGCAGCCAGACAGGTTCGGAAGGAAACACCATATATTTT. Translation gives CASSQTGSEGNTIYF.